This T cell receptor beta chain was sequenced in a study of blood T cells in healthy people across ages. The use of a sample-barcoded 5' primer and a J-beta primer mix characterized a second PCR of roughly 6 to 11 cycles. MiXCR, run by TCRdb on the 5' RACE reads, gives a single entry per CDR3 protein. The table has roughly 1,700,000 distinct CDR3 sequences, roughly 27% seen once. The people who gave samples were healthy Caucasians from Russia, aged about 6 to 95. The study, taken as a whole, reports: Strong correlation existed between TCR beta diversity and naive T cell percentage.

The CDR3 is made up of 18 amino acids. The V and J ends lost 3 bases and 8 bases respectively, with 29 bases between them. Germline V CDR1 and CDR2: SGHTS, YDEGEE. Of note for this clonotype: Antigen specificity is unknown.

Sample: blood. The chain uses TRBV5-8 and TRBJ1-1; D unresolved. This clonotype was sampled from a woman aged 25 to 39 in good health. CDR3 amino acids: CASSSESPDARGLEEAFF. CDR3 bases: TGTGCCAGCAGCTCCGAATCACCGGACGCCCGGGGTTTAGAGGAAGCTTTCTTT.